What follows are 18 T cell receptor beta chains derived from one specimen sequenced in a study of blood T cell repertoires in COVID-19 (dated by TCRdb to about 2020). The library was produced with the immunoSEQ multiplex PCR assay. TCRdb stores this immuneACCESS table with in-frame sequences only. Part of the clones is absent; in the studies checked, under half of the shortfall reflects unresolved V genes, and no reason is known for the rest. The sample has 130,000 or so clones on record, 75% to 90% of them singletons. More than 3.5% of the sample is taken by the ten largest. The sequenced sample was peripheral blood. Receptors were obtained from a human donor in a cohort sampled during active COVID-19.

V is TRBV7-2 and J is TRBJ2-7; 11 bases map to TRBD2. Looked up from germline, CDR1 is SGHTA and CDR2 is FQGNSA. This CDR3 has 15 amino acids. The J segment lost 3 bases and the V segment lost 6 bases, leaving 7 bases of the junction unmatched. CDR3 in DNA: TGTGCCAGCAGAACTACTAGCGGGGGCTTCTACGAGCAGTACTTC. Amino acid sequence: CASRTTSGGFYEQYF.

J is TRBJ1-2 and V is TRBV30; TRBD1 might be the D (5 bases). This CDR3 region has 13 residues. V dropped 1 base and J dropped 2 bases, with 8 bases sitting between them. Germline CDR1 GTSNPN, CDR2 SVGIG (reference sequence). The CDR3 DNA is TGTGCCTGGAGTGCAGGGAAAAACTATGGCTACACCTTC. This codes for CAWSAGKNYGYTF. The full variable domain, with the rest looked up from reference TRBV30 and TRBJ1-2, is SQTIHQWPATLVQPVGSPLSLECTVEGTSNPNLYWYRQAAGRGLQLLFYSVGIGQISSEVPQNLSASRPQDRQFILSSKKLLLSDSGFYLCAWSAGKNYGYTFGSGTRLTVV.

This chain links TRBV7-8 with TRBJ2-2; 9 nucleotides align to TRBD1. The CDR3 has 14 residues. The germline V gene has CDR1 SGHVS and CDR2 FQNEAQ. Unmatched junction bases numbered 0, after V lost 3 bases and J lost 4 bases. CDR3 nucleotide sequence: TGTGCCAGCAGCTTGGGACAGGGCACCGGGGAGCTGTTTTTT. Translation gives CASSLGQGTGELFF.

The chain is built from TRBV20-1 and TRBJ2-3; D perhaps matches TRBD1 (7 bases). Trimming took off 4 bases at V and 6 bases at J, with 8 bases between the two ends. Germline lookup yields CDR1 DFQATT and CDR2 SNEGSKA (reference sequence). The CDR3 loop spans 11 amino acids. CDR3 in amino acids: CSATGGDTQYF. The DNA of the CDR3 is TGCAGTGCTACAGGGGGGGATACGCAGTATTTT.

In its sample, this clone was seen a few times. V gene TRBV27 combines with J gene TRBJ2-3; unclear D gene. The V end lost 6 bases, the J end lost 2 bases, and 9 bases lay between the germline ends. The CDR3 length is 13 residues. Germline V gives CDR1 MNHEY, CDR2 SMNVEV (reference sequence). CDR3 amino acids: CASSPPVTDTQYF. CDR3 sequence (DNA): TGTGCCAGCAGCCCCCCGGTCACAGATACGCAGTATTTT.

The chain uses TRBV11-2 and TRBJ2-5, with 7 bases fitting TRBD1. This CDR3 is built from 13 residues. Germline trimming cut 6 bases from V and 2 bases from J; bases unmatched to any gene: 3. Germline CDR1 and CDR2: SGHAT and FQNNGV. The CDR3 sequence: CASRLGQQETQYF. In nucleotides, the CDR3 is TGTGCCAGCAGACTGGGACAGCAAGAGACCCAGTACTTC.

This clone came up once. V is TRBV5-1 and J is TRBJ2-7; D is possibly TRBD2 (7 bases). V was trimmed by 0 bases and J by 7 bases, leaving 14 bases between them. CDR3 length equals 14 residues. CDR1 SGHRS and CDR2 YFSETQ come from the germline V gene. CDR3 region: CASSLDGGRWEQYF. The CDR3 DNA reads TGCGCCAGCAGCTTGGACGGGGGGCGCTGGGAGCAGTACTTC.

This chain links TRBV18 with TRBJ2-7, with 8 bases that match TRBD2. Germline V gene sequence: CDR1 KGHSH, CDR2 LQKENI. The CDR3 loop spans 15 amino acids. Unmatched junction bases numbered 11, after V lost 3 bases and J lost 7 bases. The DNA of the CDR3 is TGTGCCAGCTCACCCGGGGCTGGCGCGGGGGGTGAGCAGTACGTC. Translating it yields CASSPGAGAGGEQYV.

This clone was detected only once. The rearrangement links TRBV5-4 to TRBJ2-5; no definite D call. CDR3 length: 14 amino acids. Looked up from germline, CDR1 is SGHNT and CDR2 is YYREEE (reference sequence). Trimming pared 4 bases from V and 1 base from J, leaving 11 bases between. CDR3 nucleotides: TGTGCCAGCAGCATGGACCCAGGCCAAGAGACCCAGTACTTC. This codes for CASSMDPGQETQYF. The full variable domain, completed using reference TRBV5-4 and TRBJ2-5, is ETGVTQSPTHLIKTRGQQVTLRCSSQSGHNTVSWYQQALGQGPQFIFQYYREEENGRGNFPPRFSGLQFPNYSSELNVNALELDDSALYLCASSMDPGQETQYFGPGTRLLVL.

This chain links TRBV19 with TRBJ1-3; 9 nucleotides align to TRBD1. V was clipped by 6 bases and J by 4 bases; unmatched bases: 7. CDR1 and CDR2 (germline): LNHDA, SQIVND (reference sequence). The CDR3 is 15 residues long. CDR3 region: CASSRTGVVGNTIYF. The CDR3 DNA reads TGTGCCAGTAGCCGGACAGGGGTGGTCGGAAACACCATATATTTT.

The chain couples TRBV7-3 to TRBJ2-3; 11 bases line up with TRBD2. The CDR3 has 15 residues. Germline-derived CDR1 and CDR2 are SGHTA and FQGTGA. With 7 bases clipped from V and 2 bases from J, the junction kept 5 bases outside the gene matches. The CDR3 region is CASKTSGAVTDTQYF. The DNA of the CDR3 is TGTGCCAGCAAGACTAGCGGGGCTGTCACAGATACGCAGTATTTT.

This clone occurred a few times. This chain connects TRBV5-4 to TRBJ2-1; 11 bases line up with TRBD1. The CDR3 is 15 amino acids. Germline V gene data show CDR1 as SGHNT and CDR2 as YYREEE (reference sequence). The V and J ends lost 0 bases and 10 bases, in that order; junction bases with no gene match: 6. This CDR3 reads CASSLAGTGGREQFF. As DNA, the CDR3 is TGTGCCAGCAGCTTGGCCGGGACAGGGGGTCGGGAGCAGTTCTTC.

The V and J genes are TRBV5-1 and TRBJ2-5; 7 positions agree with TRBD1. J gave up 2 bases and V 3 bases, and 4 bases lay outside the gene matches. Germline V gene sequence: CDR1 SGHRS, CDR2 YFSETQ. CDR3 length equals 14 residues. In nucleotides, the CDR3 is TGCGCCAGCAGCTGGGGGACAGTACAAGAGACCCAGTACTTC. Its translation: CASSWGTVQETQYF.

This chain connects TRBV6-2 or TRBV6-3 to TRBJ2-7, with 9 bases aligning to TRBD1. The V gene end was trimmed by 4 bases and the J gene end by 6 bases; junction bases not matched to a gene: 1. This CDR3 comprises 12 residues. Germline CDR1 and CDR2: MNHEY and SVGEGT. As DNA, the CDR3 is TGTGCCAGCAGTTTGGACAGGGGCGAGCAGTACGTC. Translation gives CASSLDRGEQYV.

The V gene is TRBV6-5, the J gene TRBJ1-6; a possible D gene is TRBD1 (5 bases). The CDR3 sequence is 14 residues long. Germline V gene sequence: CDR1 MNHEY, CDR2 SVGAGI. V lost 7 bases to trimming and J lost 9 bases, with 16 bases between them. CDR3 region: CASNPNQGSSPLHF. The CDR3 nucleotides are TGTGCCAGCAACCCCAATCAGGGTTCTTCACCCCTCCACTTT.

The J gene is TRBJ1-2, the V gene TRBV7-9; unclear D gene. From germline, CDR1 is SEHNR and CDR2 FQNEAQ (reference sequence). V was cut by 3 bases and J by 8 bases, with 10 bases left in between. The CDR3 sequence is 12 residues long. The CDR3 bases are TGTGCCAGCAGCTTGGCGGGGTACGGCTACACCTTC. Its translation: CASSLAGYGYTF.

The rearrangement uses TRBV6-2 or TRBV6-3 and TRBJ2-5; D not resolved. Germline CDR1 reads MNHEY; CDR2 reads SVGEGT. CDR3 length: 14 amino acids. V dropped 5 bases and J dropped 6 bases, with 16 bases sitting between them. The CDR3 loop is CASSTPRLLQTQYF. In nucleotides, the CDR3 is TGTGCCAGCAGTACGCCGAGGTTATTGCAGACCCAGTACTTC.

The V call is TRBV27, the J call TRBJ2-2; 12 bases map to TRBD2. The V gene's germline CDR1 is MNHEY and CDR2 SMNVEV (reference sequence). The junction had 7 bases not matched to a gene; V was cut back by 6 bases and J by 2 bases. The CDR3 covers 17 residues. The CDR3 protein is CASRKLGLAGNTGELFF. Written as DNA, the CDR3 is TGTGCCAGCAGAAAACTCGGACTAGCGGGAAACACCGGGGAGCTGTTTTTT.